The TCR beta chain under discussion was sequenced for a study of beta chain features in type 1 diabetes. All of the isolated RNA was reverse transcribed, so expressed TCRB transcripts were sequenced. Produced via immunoSEQ multiplex PCR; TCRdb's table is partial and in-frame only. The sample holds more than 200,000 clones; around 15% are singletons and the top ten take approximately 0.081%. The CDR3 covers 16 residues. The germline CDR1 and CDR2 sequences are SEHNR and FQNEAQ (reference sequence). After removal of 4 bases from V and 2 bases from J, the junction contained 8 bases not matched to a gene. For this clone: Its target is not known.

Study results and caveats: Type 1 diabetes patients had TCRB CDR3s that were shorter (moderately but significantly so) in all four CD4+ subsets.

This clonotype was sampled from a young man with type 1 diabetes. The genes are TRBV7-9 and TRBJ2-3; 8 bases fit TRBD1. The specimen was naive CD4+ T cells from blood. CDR3 bases: TGTGCCAGCAGCTCTGCGACAGGGGCTTTCACAGATACGCAGTATTTT. Encoded protein: CASSSATGAFTDTQYF.